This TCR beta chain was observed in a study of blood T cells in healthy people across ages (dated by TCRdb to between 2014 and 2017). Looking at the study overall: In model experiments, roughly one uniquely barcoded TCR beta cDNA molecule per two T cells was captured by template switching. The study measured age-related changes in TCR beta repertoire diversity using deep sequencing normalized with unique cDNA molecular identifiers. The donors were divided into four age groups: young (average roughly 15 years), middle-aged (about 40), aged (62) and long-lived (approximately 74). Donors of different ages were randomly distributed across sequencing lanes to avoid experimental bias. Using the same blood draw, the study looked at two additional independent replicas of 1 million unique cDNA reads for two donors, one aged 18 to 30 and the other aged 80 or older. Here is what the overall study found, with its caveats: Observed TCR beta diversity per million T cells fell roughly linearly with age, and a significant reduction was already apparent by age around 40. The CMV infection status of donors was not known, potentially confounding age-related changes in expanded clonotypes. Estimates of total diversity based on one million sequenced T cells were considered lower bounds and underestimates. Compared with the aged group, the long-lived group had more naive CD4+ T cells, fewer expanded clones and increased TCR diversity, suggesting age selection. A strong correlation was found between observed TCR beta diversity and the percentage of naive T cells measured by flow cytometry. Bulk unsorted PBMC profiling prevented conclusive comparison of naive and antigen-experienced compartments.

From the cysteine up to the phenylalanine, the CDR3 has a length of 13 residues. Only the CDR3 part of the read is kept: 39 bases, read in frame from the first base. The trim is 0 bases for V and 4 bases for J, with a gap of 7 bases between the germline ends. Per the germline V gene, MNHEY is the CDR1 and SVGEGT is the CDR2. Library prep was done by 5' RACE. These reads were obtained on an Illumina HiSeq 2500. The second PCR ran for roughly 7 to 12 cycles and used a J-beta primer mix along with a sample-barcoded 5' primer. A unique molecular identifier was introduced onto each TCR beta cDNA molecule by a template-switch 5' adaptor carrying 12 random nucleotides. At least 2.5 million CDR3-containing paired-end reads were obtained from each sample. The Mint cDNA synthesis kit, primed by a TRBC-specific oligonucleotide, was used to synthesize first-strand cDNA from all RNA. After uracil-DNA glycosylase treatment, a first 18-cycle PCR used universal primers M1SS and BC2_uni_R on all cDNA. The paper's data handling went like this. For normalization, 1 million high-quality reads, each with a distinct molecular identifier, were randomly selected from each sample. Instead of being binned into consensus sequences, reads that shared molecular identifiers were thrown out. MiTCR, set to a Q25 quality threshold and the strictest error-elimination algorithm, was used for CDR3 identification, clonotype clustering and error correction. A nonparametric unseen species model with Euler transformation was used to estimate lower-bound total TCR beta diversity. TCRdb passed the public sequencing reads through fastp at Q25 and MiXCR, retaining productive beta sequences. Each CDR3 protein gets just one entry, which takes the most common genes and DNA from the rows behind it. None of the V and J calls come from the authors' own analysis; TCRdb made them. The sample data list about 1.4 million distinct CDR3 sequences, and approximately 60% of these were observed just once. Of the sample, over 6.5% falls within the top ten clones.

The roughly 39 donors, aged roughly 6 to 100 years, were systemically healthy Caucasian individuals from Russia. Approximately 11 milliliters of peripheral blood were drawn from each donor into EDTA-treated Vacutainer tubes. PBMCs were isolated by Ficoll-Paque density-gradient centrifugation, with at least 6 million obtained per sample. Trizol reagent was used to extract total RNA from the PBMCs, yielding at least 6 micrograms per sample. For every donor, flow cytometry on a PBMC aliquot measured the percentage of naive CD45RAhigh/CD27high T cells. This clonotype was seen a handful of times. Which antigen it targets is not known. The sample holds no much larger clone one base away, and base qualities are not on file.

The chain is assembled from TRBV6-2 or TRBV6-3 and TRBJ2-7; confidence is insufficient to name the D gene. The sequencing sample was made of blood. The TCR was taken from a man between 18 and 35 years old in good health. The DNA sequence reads TGTGCCAGCAGTTACTCGTTTCGGTACGAGCAGTACTTC. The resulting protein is CASSYSFRYEQYF.